These 15 T cell receptor beta chains originate from one sample sequenced in a study of T cells after posttransplantation cyclophosphamide. Clones were read by immunoSEQ multiplex PCR, and TCRdb kept only the in-frame ones, dropping some. The profile covers fewer than 55,000 clones, with 90% to 95% appearing a single time and roughly 3.1% taken by the ten largest. The sequenced material came from PBMCs. All receptors derive from a woman in her thirties in good health and a related stem cell transplant donor.

The chain links TRBV7-8 to TRBJ2-2; D might be TRBD2 (5 bases). Germline V gives CDR1 SGHVS, CDR2 FQNEAQ. V lost 6 bases to trimming and J lost 7 bases, with 21 bases between them. This CDR3 contains 16 residues. The CDR3 coding sequence is TGTGCCAGCAGGTCCACCGTCGGGATCGGAAGCGGGGAGCTGTTTTTT. Its protein product is CASRSTVGIGSGELFF.

The chain employs TRBV6-5 and TRBJ1-1; 7 bases agree with TRBD1. The CDR3 loop spans 12 amino acids. Germline V CDR1 and CDR2: MNHEY, SVGAGI. V was pared by 7 bases and J by 11 bases, with 10 bases of the junction left unmatched. CDR3 in DNA: TGTGCCAGCACCGGGGACAGTCGCAGGGCTTTCTTT. It translates to CASTGDSRRAFF.

The V call is TRBV10-2, the J call TRBJ1-4; no firm D call. CDR3 length: 13 residues. The germline V and J ends were trimmed by 3 bases and 8 bases, with 10 bases remaining between them. CDR1 WSHSY and CDR2 SAAADI come from the germline V gene. Written as DNA, the CDR3 is TGCGCCAGCAGTGAACGAGGGTGGGAAAAACTGTTTTTT. Translation: CASSERGWEKLFF.

The rearrangement links TRBV10-3 to TRBJ1-5, with a possible D match to TRBD1 (5 bases). The CDR3 runs 15 residues. CDR1 ENHRY and CDR2 SYGVKD come from the germline V gene. The germline V and J ends were trimmed by 6 bases and 1 base, with 13 bases remaining between them. CDR3 in DNA: TGTGCCATCAGGGCGCAGGGTGGGAGCAATCAGCCCCAGCATTTT. Its protein product is CAIRAQGGSNQPQHF.

This clone appeared a single time. The chain recombines TRBV11-3 with TRBJ1-1; D may be TRBD1 (5 bases). V lost 2 bases to trimming and J lost 4 bases, with 14 bases between them. Germline CDR1 and CDR2: SGHNT and YENEEA. CDR3 size: 15 residues. Here the CDR3 DNA reads TGTGCCAGCAGCTTATCTTCAGGGAAGGGCACTGAAGCTTTCTTT. It is translated as CASSLSSGKGTEAFF.

This clone was seen once. The chain uses TRBV10-2 and TRBJ1-2, with 9 bases lining up with TRBD1. Germline V gives CDR1 WSHSY, CDR2 SAAADI. The CDR3 runs to 15 residues. The trim removed 2 bases at V and 5 bases at J, leaving 6 bases unmatched. CDR3 DNA: TGCGCCAGCAGTGAGGCGGGACAGGGAATTTATGGCTACACCTTC. Residues: CASSEAGQGIYGYTF.

Notes on this clone: A junction boundary mismatches the germline segment, possibly from a read error. The chain links TRBV7-2 to TRBJ2-5, with 8 bases fitting TRBD1. From germline, CDR1 is SGHTA and CDR2 FQGNSA. CDR3 size: 15 residues. CDR3 sequence reads: CASSLGQGKGETQYF. The DNA for the CDR3 is TGTGCCAGCAGTTTAGGACAGGGAAAGGGAGAGACCCAGTACTTC.

The chain has TRBV5-1 and TRBJ1-4, with 9 bases that match TRBD1. Germline CDR1 SGHRS, CDR2 YFSETQ. J was trimmed by 10 bases and V by 4 bases; bases with no gene match: 5. The CDR3 spans 13 residues. CDR3 bases: TGCGCCAGCAGCCGGACAGGGGAGGGAAAACTGTTTTTT. It specifies CASSRTGEGKLFF.

The chain carries TRBV10-2 and TRBJ1-1; D call uncertain. V was shortened by 6 bases and J by 6 bases, with 5 bases between the two germline ends. The length of the CDR3 is 10 residues. Germline V gene lookup returns CDR1 WSHSY and CDR2 SAAADI. This CDR3 is CASRGAEAFF. In nucleotides, the CDR3 is TGCGCCAGCAGGGGCGCTGAAGCTTTCTTT.

The V gene is TRBV25-1, the J gene TRBJ1-4; D gene unclear. The V gene lost 2 bases and the J gene lost 7 bases, with 11 bases spanning the gap. CDR3 length: 14 residues. Germline V CDR1 and CDR2: MGHDK, SYGVNS. Here the CDR3 DNA reads TGTGCCAGCAGTGAACCCGGGGTCCGTGAAAAACTGTTTTTT. Amino acid sequence: CASSEPGVREKLFF.

The count of this clone is one. The gene calls are TRBV4-2 and TRBJ1-2, with 8 nucleotides matching TRBD1. This CDR3 is 16 amino acids long. Losses at the gene ends were 0 bases for V and 5 bases for J; bases not matched to a gene: 8. Per the germline V gene, CDR1 is LGHNA and CDR2 is YNFKEQ. For the CDR3, the DNA is TGTGCCAGCAGCCAAGAGATCTCAGGGGGCAGGTATGGCTACACCTTC. It encodes CASSQEISGGRYGYTF.

The V call is TRBV4-3, the J call TRBJ1-1; TRBD1 aligns across 7 bases. Germline lookup yields CDR1 LGHNA and CDR2 YSLEER. CDR3 length equals 14 residues. Losses at the gene ends were 3 bases for V and 4 bases for J; bases not matched to a gene: 5. The CDR3 DNA sequence: TGCGCCAGCAGCCAGTACGCAGGGGGCACTGAAGCTTTCTTT. Translated: CASSQYAGGTEAFF.

This chain connects TRBV28 to TRBJ1-2, with TRBD1 matching 8 bases. Per the germline V gene, CDR1 is MDHEN and CDR2 is SYDVKM. J was trimmed by 6 bases and V by 6 bases; bases with no gene match: 12. CDR3 length: 15 residues. The CDR3 sequence: CASSRTQAGGHGYTF. The CDR3 DNA reads as TGTGCCAGCAGCAGAACCCAGGCAGGGGGCCATGGCTACACCTTC.

The gene calls are TRBV7-9 and TRBJ2-6; D is undetermined. The germline V and J ends were trimmed by 3 bases and 0 bases, with 6 bases remaining between them. CDR1 and CDR2 (germline): SEHNR, FQNEAQ (reference sequence). The CDR3 runs to 15 residues. CDR3 in DNA: TGTGCCAGCAGCTTCGTTAGCTCTGGGGCCAACGTCCTGACTTTC. Protein sequence: CASSFVSSGANVLTF.

V and J are TRBV4-3 and TRBJ1-1, with D possibly being TRBD1 (6 bases). This CDR3 spans 15 amino acids. The V end was cut by 4 bases, the J end by 1 base, with 13 bases between. CDR1 LGHNA and CDR2 YSLEER come from the germline V gene. This chain's CDR3 is CASSRLLTGNTEAFF. In DNA form, the CDR3 reads TGCGCCAGCAGCCGCCTCTTGACAGGGAACACTGAAGCTTTCTTT.